Following are 8 T cell receptor beta chains from one sample sequenced in a study of molecular identifiers for immune sequencing clone quantification. From the PCR reads, TCRdb called clonotypes with MiXCR, one entry per CDR3 protein. The sample has hundreds of thousands of distinct CDR3 sequences, over 25% seen once. Sample: naive CD8+ T cells from blood, with Jurkat cell RNA spiked in. Subset reported: FACS-sorted CD8+CD4-CCR7+CD45RA+ naive T cells. The receptor set was obtained from a human donor in good health. Some libraries in this study had Jurkat cell RNA spiked in.

This clonotype was seen repeatedly, ten times or more. The V and J genes are TRBV20-1 and TRBJ2-3, with 10 bases that match TRBD2. The junction had 14 bases not matched to a gene; V was cut back by 4 bases and J by 4 bases. There are 17 residues in the CDR3. Germline CDR1 is DFQATT and CDR2 is SNEGSKA (reference sequence). The CDR3 bases are TGCAGTGCTATGGCGCTAGCGGGAGACAGGGCGGCAGATACGCAGTATTTT. Encoded protein: CSAMALAGDRAADTQYF.

In its sample, this clonotype was seen many times. The V and J genes are TRBV20-1 and TRBJ2-4; D unclear. CDR3 length equals 16 residues. Germline V gives CDR1 DFQATT, CDR2 SNEGSKA (reference sequence). With 2 bases removed from V and 0 bases from J, the gap between germline ends came to 14 bases. For the CDR3, the DNA is TGCAGTGCTAGATCTTTGGCAGATCTAGCCAAAAACATTCAGTACTTC. Translating gives CSARSLADLAKNIQYF.

This clonotype was seen more than once but under ten times. The rearrangement joins TRBV3-1 to TRBJ1-4; tentative D call: TRBD1 (5 bases). Per germline, CDR1 LGHDT and CDR2 YNNKEL (reference sequence). The CDR3 covers 16 residues. Trimming pared 0 bases from V and 3 bases from J, leaving 11 bases between. Here the CDR3 DNA reads TGTGCCAGCAGCCAAGATGAGGGGCGTCCTAATGAAAAACTGTTTTTT. This translates into CASSQDEGRPNEKLFF.

This clonotype occurred many times. The chain has TRBV6-5 and TRBJ1-2, with a tentative D call TRBD1 (5 bases). V was clipped by 5 bases and J by 5 bases, with 15 bases between them. Germline V gene lookup returns CDR1 MNHEY and CDR2 SVGAGI. The CDR3 contains 14 residues. The CDR3 here is CASSEIDSDYGYTF. In DNA, the CDR3 is TGTGCCAGCAGTGAAATAGACAGCGATTATGGCTACACCTTC.

This clonotype was counted many times. The rearrangement joins TRBV7-9 to TRBJ1-1; 8 bases match TRBD1. The CDR3 has 16 amino acids. Germline V gives CDR1 SEHNR, CDR2 FQNEAQ (reference sequence). V was pared by 6 bases and J by 4 bases, with 13 bases of the junction left unmatched. CDR3 loop: CASRHNRQGITTEAFF. The DNA of the CDR3 is TGTGCCAGCAGGCATAACAGACAGGGGATTACCACTGAAGCTTTCTTT.

This clonotype was counted many times. This chain uses TRBV4-1 with TRBJ1-4; D gene ambiguous. The CDR3 spans 15 residues. Germline CDR1 MGHRA, CDR2 YSYEKL. V lost 4 bases, J lost 7 bases, and 16 bases lay in between. CDR3 in DNA: TGCGCCAGCAGCCCAACTCCCTCGGGAGTTGAAAAACTGTTTTTT. It specifies CASSPTPSGVEKLFF.

CDR3 amino acids: CASSQWAGEGDTQYF. The CDR3, as DNA: TGCGCCAGCAGCCAATGGGCGGGAGAGGGAGATACGCAGTATTTT. The gene calls are TRBV4-3 and TRBJ2-3, with 7 bases that match TRBD2. Trimming cost V 2 bases and J 5 bases; bases outside gene matches: 7. The germline CDR1 and CDR2 sequences are LGHNA and YSLEER. The CDR3 is 15 amino acids.

In this sample, this clonotype turned up a few times. This chain links TRBV6-5 with TRBJ1-6; D is unresolved. Per the germline V gene, CDR1 is MNHEY and CDR2 is SVGAGI. V shed 5 bases and J shed 7 bases, with 9 bases lying between them. The CDR3 is 13 amino acids. CDR3 sequence (DNA): TGTGCCAGCAGTCCCAACGTCAATTCACCCCTCCACTTT. It is translated as CASSPNVNSPLHF.